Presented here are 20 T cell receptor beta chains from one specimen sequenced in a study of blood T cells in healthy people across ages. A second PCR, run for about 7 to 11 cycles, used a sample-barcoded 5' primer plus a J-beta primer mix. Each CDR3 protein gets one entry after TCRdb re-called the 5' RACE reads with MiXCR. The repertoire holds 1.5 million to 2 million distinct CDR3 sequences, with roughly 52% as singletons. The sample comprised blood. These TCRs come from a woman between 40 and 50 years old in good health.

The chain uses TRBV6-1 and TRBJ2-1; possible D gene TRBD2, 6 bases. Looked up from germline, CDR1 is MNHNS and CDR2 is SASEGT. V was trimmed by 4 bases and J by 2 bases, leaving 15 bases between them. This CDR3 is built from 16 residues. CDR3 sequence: CASSAVGGNPYNEQFF. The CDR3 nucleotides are TGTGCCAGCAGTGCCGTCGGGGGAAACCCCTACAATGAGCAGTTCTTC.

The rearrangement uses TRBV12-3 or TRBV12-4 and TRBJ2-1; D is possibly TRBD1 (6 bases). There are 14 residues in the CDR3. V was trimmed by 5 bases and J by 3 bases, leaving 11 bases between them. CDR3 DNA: TGTGCCAGCAGTACACGGGACATCTACAATGAGCAGTTCTTC. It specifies CASSTRDIYNEQFF.

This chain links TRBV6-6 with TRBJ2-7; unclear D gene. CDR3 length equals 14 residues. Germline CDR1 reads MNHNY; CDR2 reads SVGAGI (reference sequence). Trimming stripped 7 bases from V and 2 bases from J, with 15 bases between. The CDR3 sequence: CASTDLGSTYEQYF. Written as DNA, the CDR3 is TGTGCCAGCACTGATTTGGGTTCTACCTACGAGCAGTACTTC.

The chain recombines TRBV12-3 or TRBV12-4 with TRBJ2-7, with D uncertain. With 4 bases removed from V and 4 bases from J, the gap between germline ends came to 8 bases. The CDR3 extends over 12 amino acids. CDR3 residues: CASSWVVYEQYF. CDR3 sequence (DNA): TGTGCCAGCAGTTGGGTAGTTTACGAGCAGTACTTC.

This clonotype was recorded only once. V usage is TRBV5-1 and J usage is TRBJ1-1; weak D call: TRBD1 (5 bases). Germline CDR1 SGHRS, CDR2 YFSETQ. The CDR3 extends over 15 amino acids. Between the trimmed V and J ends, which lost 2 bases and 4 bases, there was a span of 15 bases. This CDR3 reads CASSFASGEGTEAFF. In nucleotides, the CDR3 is TGCGCCAGCAGCTTCGCTTCGGGGGAAGGCACTGAAGCTTTCTTT.

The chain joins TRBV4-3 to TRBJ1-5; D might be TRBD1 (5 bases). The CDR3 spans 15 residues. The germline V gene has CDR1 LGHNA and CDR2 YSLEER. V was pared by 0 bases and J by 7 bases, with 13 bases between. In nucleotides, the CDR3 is TGCGCCAGCAGCCAAGAGGAGGGGCGCGGGCAGCCCCAGCATTTT. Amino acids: CASSQEEGRGQPQHF.

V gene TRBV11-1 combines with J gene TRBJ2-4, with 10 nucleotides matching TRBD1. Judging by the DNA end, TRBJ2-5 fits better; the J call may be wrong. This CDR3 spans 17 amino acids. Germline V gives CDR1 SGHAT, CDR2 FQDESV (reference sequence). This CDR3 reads CASSLGDRGPAEETQYF. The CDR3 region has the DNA TGTGCCAGCAGCTTAGGGGACAGGGGTCCAGCTGAGGAGACCCAGTACTTC.

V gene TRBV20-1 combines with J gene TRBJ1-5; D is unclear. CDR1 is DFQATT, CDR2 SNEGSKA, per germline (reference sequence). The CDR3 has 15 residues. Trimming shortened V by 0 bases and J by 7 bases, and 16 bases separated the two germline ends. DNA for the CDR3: TGCAGTGCTAGAGATCCCGGCTCGGCGGGGCAGCCCCAGCATTTT. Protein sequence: CSARDPGSAGQPQHF.

This CDR3 is CASKEGGPNEQFF. CDR3 coding DNA: TGTGCCAGCAAGGAGGGGGGGCCCAATGAGCAGTTCTTC. V usage is TRBV2 and J usage is TRBJ2-1, with D possibly matching TRBD2 (7 bases). The CDR3 has 13 amino acids. Germline-derived CDR1 and CDR2 are SNHLY and FYNNEI. Trimming removed 7 bases at V and 6 bases at J, with 13 bases between.

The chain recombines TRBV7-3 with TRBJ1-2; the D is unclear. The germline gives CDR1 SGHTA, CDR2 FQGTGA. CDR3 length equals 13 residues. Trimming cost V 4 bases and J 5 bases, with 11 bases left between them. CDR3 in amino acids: CASSSTSGYGYTF. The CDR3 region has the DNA TGTGCCAGCAGCTCTACCTCGGGTTATGGCTACACCTTC.

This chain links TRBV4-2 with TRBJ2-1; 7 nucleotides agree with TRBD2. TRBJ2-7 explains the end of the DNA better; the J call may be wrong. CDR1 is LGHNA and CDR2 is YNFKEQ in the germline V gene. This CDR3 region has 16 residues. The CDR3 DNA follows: TGTGCCAGCAGCCAAGACGGGGGGACCCTTAACAATGAGCAGTACTTC. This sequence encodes CASSQDGGTLNNEQYF.

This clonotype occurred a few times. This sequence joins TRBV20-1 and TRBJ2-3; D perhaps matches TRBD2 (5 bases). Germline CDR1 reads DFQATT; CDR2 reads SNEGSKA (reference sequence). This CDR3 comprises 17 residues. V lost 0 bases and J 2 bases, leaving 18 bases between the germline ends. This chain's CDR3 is CSARDVLAGALTDTQYF. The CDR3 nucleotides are TGCAGTGCTAGAGATGTCCTGGCGGGTGCCCTCACAGATACGCAGTATTTT.

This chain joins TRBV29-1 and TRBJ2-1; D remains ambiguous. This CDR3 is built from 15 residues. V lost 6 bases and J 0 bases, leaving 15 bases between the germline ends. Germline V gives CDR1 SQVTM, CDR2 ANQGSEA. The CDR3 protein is CSVPAYTNSYNEQFF. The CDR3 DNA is TGCAGCGTACCTGCTTACACCAACTCCTACAATGAGCAGTTCTTC.

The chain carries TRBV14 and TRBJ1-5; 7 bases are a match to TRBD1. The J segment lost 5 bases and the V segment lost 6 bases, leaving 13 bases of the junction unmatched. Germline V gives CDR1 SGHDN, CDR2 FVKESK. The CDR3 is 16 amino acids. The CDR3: CASSRHLGQFHQPQHF. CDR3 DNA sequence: TGTGCCAGCAGTCGCCACTTGGGACAGTTCCATCAGCCCCAGCATTTT.

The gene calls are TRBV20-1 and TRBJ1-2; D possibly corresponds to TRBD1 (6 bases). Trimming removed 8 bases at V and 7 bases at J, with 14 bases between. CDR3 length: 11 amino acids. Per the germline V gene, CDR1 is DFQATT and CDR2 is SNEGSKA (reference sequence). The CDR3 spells CSTNRVTGYTF. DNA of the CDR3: TGCAGTACGAACAGGGTAACTGGCTACACCTTC.

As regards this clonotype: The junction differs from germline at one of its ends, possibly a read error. For the CDR3, the DNA is TGTGCCTGCAGCTGGACAGAAAAGGCTAACTATGGCTACACCTTC. It translates to CACSWTEKANYGYTF. The V gene is TRBV7-9, the J gene TRBJ1-2; D perhaps matches TRBD1 (6 bases). The CDR3 loop spans 15 amino acids. The germline V gene encodes CDR1 SEHNR and CDR2 FQNEAQ (reference sequence).

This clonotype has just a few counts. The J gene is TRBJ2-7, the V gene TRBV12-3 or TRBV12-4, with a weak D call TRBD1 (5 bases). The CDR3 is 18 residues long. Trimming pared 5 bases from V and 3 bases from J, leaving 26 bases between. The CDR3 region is CASSPSGRDGAHRYEQYF. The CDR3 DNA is TGTGCCAGCAGTCCCTCCGGCAGGGATGGTGCTCACCGCTACGAGCAGTACTTC.

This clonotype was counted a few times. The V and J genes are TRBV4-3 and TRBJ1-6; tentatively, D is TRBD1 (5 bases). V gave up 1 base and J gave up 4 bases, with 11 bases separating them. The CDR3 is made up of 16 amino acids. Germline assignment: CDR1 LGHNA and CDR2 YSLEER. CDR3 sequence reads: CASSQAQGEYNSPLHF. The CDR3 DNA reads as TGCGCCAGCAGCCAAGCCCAGGGAGAGTATAATTCACCCCTCCACTTT.

CDR3 protein: CASSSPPAGYNNEQFF. In DNA form, the CDR3 reads TGTGCCAGCAGCTCCCCCCCCGCAGGGTATAACAATGAGCAGTTCTTC. The rearrangement uses TRBV7-8 and TRBJ2-1; D is possibly TRBD1 (5 bases). V was trimmed by 4 bases and J by 5 bases, leaving 18 bases between them. This CDR3 is built from 16 residues. Germline lookup yields CDR1 SGHVS and CDR2 FQNEAQ.

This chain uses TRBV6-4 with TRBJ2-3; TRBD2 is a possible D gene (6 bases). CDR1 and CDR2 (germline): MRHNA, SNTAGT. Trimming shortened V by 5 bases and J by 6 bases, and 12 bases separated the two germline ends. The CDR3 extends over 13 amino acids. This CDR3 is CASSYLRGDTQYF. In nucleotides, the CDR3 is TGTGCCAGCAGTTACCTACGGGGGGATACGCAGTATTTT.